These 17 T cell receptor beta chains were all obtained from the same sample, sequenced in a study of cytomegalovirus exposure and HLA in healthy donors. PCR primers comprised 60 Vbeta and 13 Jbeta primers. Generated by immunoSEQ multiplex PCR, the TCRdb table keeps only in-frame clones and is missing some. The repertoire holds approximately 100,000 clones, with roughly three quarters as singletons. Sequencing was carried out using PBMCs. The source is a woman between 40 and 55 years old in good health and CMV-seronegative.

The chain has TRBV5-1 and TRBJ1-2, with TRBD1 matching 8 bases. The CDR3 length is 15 residues. The ends lost 0 bases at V and 4 bases at J; junction bases unmatched: 5. The germline CDR1 and CDR2 sequences are SGHRS and YFSETQ. In DNA form, the CDR3 reads TGCGCCAGCAGCTTGGTTACAGGGGGAGGCTATGGCTACACCTTC. It specifies CASSLVTGGGYGYTF.

V gene TRBV5-8 combines with J gene TRBJ1-2; 7 bases match TRBD1. Germline assignment: CDR1 SGHTS and CDR2 YDEGEE. The CDR3 runs 13 residues. Trimming removed 1 base from V and 5 bases from J; junction bases left unmatched: 2. The CDR3 loop is CASSLTGDYGYTF. CDR3 bases: TGTGCCAGCAGCTTGACAGGGGATTATGGCTACACCTTC.

This clone appeared a few times. This chain joins TRBV6-1 and TRBJ2-3; 7 bases map to TRBD2. The CDR3 contains 14 residues. The germline V gene has CDR1 MNHNS and CDR2 SASEGT. Trimming cost V 11 bases and J 2 bases; bases outside gene matches: 10. The CDR3 is CAVREGLNTDTQYF. DNA for the CDR3: TGTGCCGTTAGGGAGGGACTCAACACAGATACGCAGTATTTT.

The J gene is TRBJ1-4, the V gene TRBV7-9, with 7 nucleotides matching TRBD1. V lost 5 bases and J lost 11; bases outside the gene matches: 11. The CDR3 has 14 amino acids. Germline CDR1 reads SEHNR; CDR2 reads FQNEAQ (reference sequence). The CDR3: CASSRSLDRSKLFF. For the CDR3, the DNA is TGTGCCAGCAGCAGATCCTTGGACAGGTCTAAACTGTTTTTT.

This chain links TRBV6-1 with TRBJ1-3; D unresolved. The CDR3 has 14 amino acids. Germline V gene sequence: CDR1 MNHNS, CDR2 SASEGT. The V and J ends lost 8 bases and 0 bases respectively, with 11 bases between them. CDR3 protein: CASREGSSGNTIYF. CDR3 DNA sequence: TGTGCCAGCCGAGAGGGAAGCTCTGGAAACACCATATATTTT.

This clone was detected only a few times. This chain links TRBV2 with TRBJ1-5; weak D call: TRBD1 (5 bases). CDR3 length equals 15 residues. The V end lost 1 base, the J end lost 2 bases, and 9 bases lay between the germline ends. CDR1 is SNHLY and CDR2 is FYNNEI in the germline V gene. The DNA for the CDR3 is TGTGCCAGCAGTGAAGACAGGAGACGCAATCAGCCCCAGCATTTT. Residues: CASSEDRRRNQPQHF. Supplemented by reference TRBV2 and TRBJ1-5, the full variable domain reads EPEVTQTPSHQVTQMGQEVILRCVPISNHLYFYWYRQILGQKVEFLVSFYNNEISEKSEIFDDQFSVERPDGSNFTLKIRSTKLEDSAMYFCASSEDRRRNQPQHFGDGTRLSIL.

The genes are TRBV7-2 and TRBJ1-3; 8 bases are shared with TRBD1. The trim removed 4 bases at V and 0 bases at J, leaving 5 bases unmatched. The length of the CDR3 is 16 residues. CDR1 SGHTA and CDR2 FQGNSA come from the germline V gene. CDR3 DNA sequence: TGTGCCAGCAGCTCCGGACAGGGAGTCTCTGGAAACACCATATATTTT. As protein: CASSSGQGVSGNTIYF.

CDR3 sequence: CAIGQGMGAEAFF. CDR3 in DNA: TGTGCCATCGGACAGGGTATGGGGGCTGAAGCTTTCTTT. The V call is TRBV10-3, the J call TRBJ1-1, with 8 bases aligning to TRBD1. The germline V gene encodes CDR1 ENHRY and CDR2 SYGVKD. After removal of 8 bases from V and 6 bases from J, the junction contained 8 bases not matched to a gene. The CDR3 consists of 13 residues.

The CDR3 DNA reads TGTGCCAGCAGCTTGACTAGCGGGTTTAGCACAGATACGCAGTATTTT. Protein product: CASSLTSGFSTDTQYF. This chain links TRBV7-9 with TRBJ2-3, with 10 bases identical to TRBD2. The CDR3 runs 16 residues. The V segment lost 3 bases and the J segment 0 bases; nucleotides outside the gene matches: 3. The V gene's germline CDR1 is SEHNR and CDR2 FQNEAQ (reference sequence).

The chain is built from TRBV2 and TRBJ2-1; 10 nucleotides line up with TRBD2. The trim removed 9 bases at V and 6 bases at J, leaving 5 bases unmatched. This CDR3 spans 13 amino acids. Germline V gene lookup returns CDR1 SNHLY and CDR2 FYNNEI. The CDR3 nucleotides read TGTGCCAGTGACCTAGCGGGGGTCAATGAGCAGTTCTTC. It is translated as CASDLAGVNEQFF.

The V and J genes are TRBV29-1 and TRBJ2-1; D possibly corresponds to TRBD1 (5 bases). V was shortened by 3 bases and J by 8 bases, with 11 bases between the two germline ends. The CDR3 runs 12 residues. CDR1 and CDR2 (germline): SQVTM, ANQGSEA. This CDR3 is CSVDRGTDEQFF. The CDR3 DNA is TGCAGCGTTGATAGGGGAACGGATGAGCAGTTCTTC.

V and J are TRBV5-1 and TRBJ2-3, with TRBD1 identical over 9 bases. Losses at the gene ends were 0 bases for V and 0 bases for J; bases not matched to a gene: 8. CDR3 length: 18 residues. Germline CDR1 reads SGHRS; CDR2 reads YFSETQ. The CDR3 DNA is TGCGCCAGCAGCTTGGCCGGATGGACAGGGGCGAGCACAGATACGCAGTATTTT. Residues: CASSLAGWTGASTDTQYF.

V and J are TRBV7-9 and TRBJ2-7; 8 nucleotides match TRBD1. The CDR3 sequence is 14 residues long. V trimming: 2 bases; J trimming: 7 bases; junction bases outside the gene matches: 7. CDR1 and CDR2 from the germline V gene are SEHNR and FQNEAQ (reference sequence). CDR3 loop: CASSLRGQEYEQYF. CDR3 nucleotides: TGTGCCAGCAGCTTAAGGGGACAGGAGTATGAGCAGTACTTC.

V and J are TRBV5-1 and TRBJ1-4; D is possibly TRBD1 (5 bases). The CDR3 contains 16 residues. Trimming took 3 bases from V and 0 from J, leaving 12 bases between them. Germline assignment: CDR1 SGHRS and CDR2 YFSETQ. The CDR3 protein is CASSSREVTTNEKLFF. Written as DNA, the CDR3 is TGCGCCAGCAGCTCCAGGGAGGTTACAACTAATGAAAAACTGTTTTTT.

The chain recombines TRBV7-9 with TRBJ2-2, with 8 bases aligning to TRBD2. J was trimmed by 10 bases and V by 5 bases; bases with no gene match: 24. The CDR3 sequence is 19 residues long. Germline CDR1 is SEHNR and CDR2 is FQNEAQ (reference sequence). The CDR3 here is CASSQGRYVTSVNDEELFF. As DNA, the CDR3 is TGTGCCAGCAGCCAAGGACGTTATGTGACTAGCGTTAATGACGAGGAGCTGTTTTTT. Full variable domain (missing parts from reference TRBV7-9 and TRBJ2-2): DTGVSQNPRHKITKRGQNVTFRCDPISEHNRLYWYRQTLGQGPEFLTYFQNEAQLEKSRLLSDRFSAERPKGSFSTLEIQRTEQGDSAMYLCASSQGRYVTSVNDEELFFGEGSRLTVL.

This clone appeared a single time. The chain joins TRBV30 to TRBJ2-7, with a weak D call TRBD1 (6 bases). CDR3 length: 14 residues. Germline V CDR1 and CDR2: GTSNPN, SVGIG (reference sequence). V was trimmed by 5 bases and J by 7 bases, leaving 21 bases between them. The CDR3 loop is CAWGKDSVPLEQYF. The CDR3 DNA follows: TGTGCCTGGGGAAAGGACAGTGTACCCCTAGAGCAGTACTTC.

The chain recombines TRBV2 with TRBJ1-3; D possibly corresponds to TRBD1 (5 bases). V was cut by 2 bases and J by 4 bases, with 12 bases left in between. Germline V gene data show CDR1 as SNHLY and CDR2 as FYNNEI. There are 15 residues in the CDR3. CDR3 nucleotide sequence: TGTGCCAGCAGTGAATTGGGCAGGGCAGGAAACACCATATATTTT. This sequence encodes CASSELGRAGNTIYF.